This T cell receptor beta chain appears in the sequencing data of a study of T cells in Graves' hyperthyroidism and ophthalmopathy. At the level of the study: Peripheral blood was collected at initial diagnosis, before any treatment.

Amplification of TCR beta CDR3 regions was performed using RNA transcripts as template. The TCR CDR3 was amplified in a first-round RT-PCR using the HTBI primer set. TCRdb passed the multiplex PCR reads through MiXCR, listing each CDR3 protein once. In the table there are about 250,000 distinct CDR3 sequences, roughly 22% of which are singletons. Points from the study as a whole: Clonotypes that were expanded in thyroid above 0.001 mostly appeared in blood too.

For this clonotype: Its antigen is currently unknown.

The source material was blood. The sequence derives from a man aged 30 to 45 with Graves' ophthalmopathy.

The CDR3 spells CASSLGRNEKLFF. The DNA of the CDR3 is TGTGCCAGCAGTTTAGGGCGTAATGAAAAACTGTTTTTT. The J gene is TRBJ1-4, the V gene TRBV28; D is undetermined. This CDR3 has 13 amino acids. Germline CDR1 and CDR2: MDHEN and SYDVKM. Trimming removed 2 bases at V and 4 bases at J, with 5 bases between.